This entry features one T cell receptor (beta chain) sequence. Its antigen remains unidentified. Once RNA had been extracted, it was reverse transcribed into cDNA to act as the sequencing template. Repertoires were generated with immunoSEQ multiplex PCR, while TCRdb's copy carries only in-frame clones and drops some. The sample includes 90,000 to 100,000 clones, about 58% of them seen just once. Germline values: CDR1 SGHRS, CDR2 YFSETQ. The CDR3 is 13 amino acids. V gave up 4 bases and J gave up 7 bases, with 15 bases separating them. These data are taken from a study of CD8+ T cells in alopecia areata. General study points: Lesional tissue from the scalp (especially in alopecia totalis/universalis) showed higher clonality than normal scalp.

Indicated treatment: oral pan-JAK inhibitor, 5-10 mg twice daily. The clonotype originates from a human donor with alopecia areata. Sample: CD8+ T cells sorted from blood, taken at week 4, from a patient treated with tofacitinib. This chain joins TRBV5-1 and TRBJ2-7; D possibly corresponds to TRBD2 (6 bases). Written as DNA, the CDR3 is TGCGCCAGCAGCCCGGATGGAGGGACGGAGCAGTACTTC. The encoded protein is CASSPDGGTEQYF.